Listed below are T cell receptor beta chains from one sample, sequenced in a study of blood T cell repertoires in COVID-19. Profiled with immunoSEQ multiplex PCR; TCRdb holds only in-frame clones, not every one. The repertoire holds about 260,000 clones, with around 87% as singletons. The sample comprised peripheral blood. The receptors here all came from a woman in her thirties or forties who had recovered from COVID-19. The CDR3 runs from the conserved cysteine through the conserved F or W. A D gene is named only where the DNA matches it firmly. Clone sizes are given selectively: once, few, many, or a class where the clone is expanded.

>NA|NA|TRBV27|TRBJ1-5
TGTGCCAGCAGTTTGAGTAGCAATCAGCCCCAGCATTTT
CASSLSSNQPQHF
>TRBD1|NA|TRBV29-1|TRBJ1-1
TGCAGCGTTGACCAGGGGGACGGCACTGAAGCTTTCTTT
CSVDQGDGTEAFF
>TRBD1|few|TRBV5-1|TRBJ1-2
TGCGCCAGCAGCTTGGTTTGGGACAGGGGGTCGCACACCTTC
CASSLVWDRGSHTF
>NA|NA|TRBV4-1|TRBJ2-1
TGCGCCAGCAGCCATCCCAGGGCTTATGAGCAGTTCTTC
CASSHPRAYEQFF
>NA|NA|TRBV2|TRBJ1-1
TGTGCCAGCAGCTCAGGTGGCTGGAACACTGAAGCTTTCTTT
CASSSGGWNTEAFF
>NA|NA|TRBV7-6|TRBJ1-1
TGTGCCAGCAGCCCCCCCGGCAGGGTTGACACTGAAGCTTTCTTT
CASSPPGRVDTEAFF
>NA|NA|TRBV4-1|TRBJ2-7
TGCGCCAGCAGCCGGGGGCAGAGTGGATCCTACGAGCAGTACTTC
CASSRGQSGSYEQYF
>NA|NA|TRBV12-5|TRBJ2-2
TGTGCTAGTGGCCCTCTTAATCGGGGAACCGGGGAGCTGTTTTTT
CASGPLNRGTGELFF
>NA|NA|TRBV6-6|TRBJ1-1
TGTGCCGCCGCGGAATTGAACACTGAAGCTTTCTTT
CAAAELNTEAFF
>NA|NA|TRBV10-3|TRBJ1-5
TGTGCCATCGGCAGAGAACTCCCGGGAGTTGGGAGCAATCAGCCCCAGCATTTT
CAIGRELPGVGSNQPQHF
>TRBD1|NA|TRBV5-8|TRBJ1-1
TGTGCCAGCAGCTGGACAGGGATGGGCACTGAAGCTTTCTTT
CASSWTGMGTEAFF
>NA|NA|TRBV18|TRBJ1-2
TGTGCCAGCTCACGGGGGGACTATGGCTACACCTTC
CASSRGDYGYTF
>TRBD1|NA|TRBV19|TRBJ2-3
TGTGCCAGTAGTCGACTCCCGGGACAGGGGGCTGGAGATACGCAGTATTTT
CASSRLPGQGAGDTQYF
>NA|NA|TRBV5-1|TRBJ1-1
TGCGCCAGCAGCTTGGGAGTCTCCCCTGAAGCTTTCTTT
CASSLGVSPEAFF
>NA|NA|TRBV2|TRBJ2-7
TGTGCCAGCAGTGAAGCGGCGGGGCTCTACGAGCAGTACTTC
CASSEAAGLYEQYF
>TRBD2|NA|TRBV7-3|TRBJ2-1
TGTGCCAGCAGCTTGGCCGGGGGGTTATCCTACAATGAGCAGTTCTTC
CASSLAGGLSYNEQFF
>TRBD2|NA|TRBV7-2|TRBJ2-1
TGTGCCAGCAGCACCCGGACTAGCGGATACTACAATGAGCAGTTCTTC
CASSTRTSGYYNEQFF
>NA|NA|TRBV3-1/TRBV3-2|TRBJ1-1
TGTGCCAGCCGGATTCGGGGGGGAAACACTGAAGCTTTCTTT
CASRIRGGNTEAFF
>NA|few|TRBV7-2|TRBJ1-2
TGTGCCAGCAGCTTAAAATCCAGGGACACCTATGGCTACACCTTC
CASSLKSRDTYGYTF
>TRBD1|NA|TRBV29-1|TRBJ1-2
TGCAGCGTTGGCCGCCACAGGGGGCGGAACTATGGCTACACCTTC
CSVGRHRGRNYGYTF
>TRBD1|NA|TRBV9|TRBJ1-2
TGTGCCAGCAGCGCCAGAGATAGGGGGCTTTCTTATGGCTACACCTTC
CASSARDRGLSYGYTF
>NA|NA|TRBV9|TRBJ1-1
TGTGCCAGCAGCGTAAGTAGGGACACCCCGATTGAAGCTTTCTTT
CASSVSRDTPIEAFF